This T cell receptor beta chain is from a study of shared clonotypes between healthy human individuals. The repertoire was sequenced with immunoSEQ multiplex PCR; TCRdb's copy has only in-frame clones and lacks some. The top ten clones hold 0.39% of a sample with 2 million to 2.5 million clones, 93% of them seen once. In the case of this clone: Its cognate antigen is unknown.

Study-level points and caveats: Depth was large, yet rarefaction showed that sorted-subset sequencing was incomplete. Estimated richness values were generally larger in naive subsets than in memory subsets. The authors sampled blood alone, and tissue repertoires likely differ. When compared with the clonotypes that were shared by all four sorted-subset donors, the non-shared clonotypes turned out to have lower generation probabilities.

CDR3 size: 14 residues. Trimming shortened V by 6 bases and J by 3 bases, and 15 bases separated the two germline ends. Looked up from germline, CDR1 is MNHNS and CDR2 is SASEGT. The chain employs TRBV6-1 and TRBJ2-7, with D unclear. Sequencing was performed on naive CD4+ T cells from PBMCs. The subset here: CD45RA+ positively selected. The sequence derives from a man aged 18 to 35 in good health. Some clones in this sample may be carry-over from other donors' samples. The CDR3, as DNA: TGTGCCAGCAGCCAAAGATACAGTAACTACGAGCAGTACTTC. It specifies CASSQRYSNYEQYF.